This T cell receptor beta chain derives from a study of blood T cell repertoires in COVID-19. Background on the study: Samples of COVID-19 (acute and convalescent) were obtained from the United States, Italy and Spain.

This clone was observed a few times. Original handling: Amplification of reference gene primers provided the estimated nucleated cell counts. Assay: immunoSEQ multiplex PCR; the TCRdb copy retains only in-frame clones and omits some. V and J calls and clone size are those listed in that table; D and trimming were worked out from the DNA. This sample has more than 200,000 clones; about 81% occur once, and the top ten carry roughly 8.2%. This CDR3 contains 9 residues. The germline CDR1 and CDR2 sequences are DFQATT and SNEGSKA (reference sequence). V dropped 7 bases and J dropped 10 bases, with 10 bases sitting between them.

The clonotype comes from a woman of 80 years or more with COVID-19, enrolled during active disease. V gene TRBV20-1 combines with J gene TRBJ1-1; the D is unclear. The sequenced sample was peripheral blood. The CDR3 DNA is TGCAGTGTTGCGGAGGGAGCTTTCTTT. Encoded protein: CSVAEGAFF.